The entry below describes one T cell receptor beta chain. Its antigen is unknown. CD45RA-negative memory and CD45RA+ naive subsets were split from the CD4+ cells. Repertoires were generated with immunoSEQ multiplex PCR, while TCRdb's copy carries only in-frame clones and drops some. The table has a few million clones, roughly 92% seen once. Unmatched junction bases numbered 12, after V lost 3 bases and J lost 0 bases. There are 18 residues in the CDR3. Germline CDR1 and CDR2: MGHRA and YSYEKL. The sample comes from a study of shared clonotypes between healthy human individuals. Whole-study context: CD4 naive cells filled three plates per donor, CD4 memory three, CD8 naive two and CD8 memory one.

Study-level findings and limits: Tissue TCR repertoires likely differ from these blood-only repertoires.

This TCR was sampled from a man aged 18 to 30 in good health. Sequencing was performed on naive CD4+ T cells sorted from blood. The subset denotes: CD45RA+ positively selected. The chain recombines TRBV4-1 with TRBJ2-7, with TRBD2 matching over 9 bases. CDR3 amino acids: CASSHRIQTSGYSYEQYF. The CDR3 DNA is TGCGCCAGCAGCCACCGAATCCAGACTAGCGGATACTCCTACGAGCAGTACTTC.